The 22 T cell receptor beta chains listed next were all sequenced from one sample in a study of blood T cell repertoires in COVID-19. Libraries were prepared by immunoSEQ multiplex PCR; TCRdb keeps only in-frame clonotypes and omits some of them. The sample holds fewer than 200,000 clones, 65% to 80% seen once. Sequencing used PBMCs or T cells enriched from blood (not recorded which). Every receptor here comes from a woman between 65 and 79 years old in a cohort exposed to, infected with or recovered from COVID-19 (not recorded which).

The chain joins TRBV28 to TRBJ2-7; 7 bases agree with TRBD1. Germline V lookup: CDR1 MDHEN, CDR2 SYDVKM. The CDR3 sequence is 13 residues long. The V gene end was trimmed by 5 bases and the J gene end by 6 bases; junction bases not matched to a gene: 7. CDR3 residues: CASSRQGNGEQYF. The CDR3 DNA is TGTGCCAGCAGTAGACAGGGTAATGGCGAGCAGTACTTC.

This chain links TRBV6-4 with TRBJ2-7; 11 bases fit TRBD1. The germline V gene has CDR1 MRHNA and CDR2 SNTAGT. Trimming removed 6 bases from V and 5 bases from J; junction bases left unmatched: 6. The length of the CDR3 is 14 residues. The CDR3 loop is CASSKGQGGDEQYF. CDR3 sequence (DNA): TGTGCCAGCAGCAAGGGACAGGGGGGGGACGAGCAGTACTTC.

The chain joins TRBV27 to TRBJ1-1, with a weak D call TRBD1 (5 bases). The CDR3 length is 15 residues. V lost 4 bases and J 3 bases, leaving 15 bases between the germline ends. Germline V CDR1 and CDR2: MNHEY, SMNVEV (reference sequence). The CDR3 DNA follows: TGTGCCAGCAGTTCCTCGGGACTGAGGGACACTGAAGCTTTCTTT. Protein sequence: CASSSSGLRDTEAFF.

This sequence joins TRBV7-8 and TRBJ2-3; 9 bases are shared with TRBD2. The germline gives CDR1 SGHVS, CDR2 FQNEAQ. The CDR3 extends over 14 amino acids. J gave up 5 bases and V 4 bases, and 4 bases lay outside the gene matches. CDR3 in DNA: TGTGCCAGCAGCTGGGGACTAGCAGTAGATACGCAGTATTTT. It is translated as CASSWGLAVDTQYF.

This clone was detected only once. The chain is built from TRBV18 and TRBJ2-1, with 10 bases lining up with TRBD2. V gave up 4 bases and J gave up 5 bases; unmatched junction bases: 8. The CDR3 covers 16 residues. Germline CDR1 and CDR2: KGHSH and LQKENI. Written as DNA, the CDR3 is TGTGCCAGCTCACTAATAGCGGGAGGATCCCACAATGAGCAGTTCTTC. As protein: CASSLIAGGSHNEQFF. Drawing the rest from reference TRBV18 and TRBJ2-1, the complete variable domain is NAGVMQNPRHLVRRRGQEARLRCSPMKGHSHVYWYRQLPEEGLKFMVYLQKENIIDESGMPKERFSAEFPKEGPSILRIQQVVRGDSAAYFCASSLIAGGSHNEQFFGPGTRLTVL.

The V call is TRBV18, the J call TRBJ2-7, with D perhaps TRBD1 (6 bases). The germline gives CDR1 KGHSH, CDR2 LQKENI. V was pared by 3 bases and J by 1 base, with 10 bases between. The CDR3 has 14 amino acids. This CDR3 is CASSPRQVSYEQYF. For the CDR3, the DNA is TGTGCCAGCTCACCTAGACAGGTTTCCTACGAGCAGTACTTC.

The J gene is TRBJ2-7, the V gene TRBV27, with 9 bases that match TRBD2. This CDR3 has 16 residues. V lost 1 base to trimming and J lost 4 bases; unmatched junction nucleotides: 8. Germline V gene data show CDR1 as MNHEY and CDR2 as SMNVEV (reference sequence). The DNA of the CDR3 is TGTGCCAGCAGTTTATGGGCGGGAGGGCCTGAGTACGAGCAGTACTTC. Its translation: CASSLWAGGPEYEQYF.

V and J are TRBV2 and TRBJ2-3, with D possibly being TRBD2 (6 bases). Germline CDR1 SNHLY, CDR2 FYNNEI. The V gene lost 8 bases and the J gene lost 6 bases, with 15 bases spanning the gap. The CDR3 is 13 residues long. CDR3 residues: CASCGGMADTQYF. Here the CDR3 DNA reads TGTGCCAGCTGCGGCGGGATGGCGGATACGCAGTATTTT.

This sequence joins TRBV4-3 and TRBJ2-2; D is undetermined. Trimming left V 1 base short and J 6 bases short, with 12 bases between. This CDR3 has 15 residues. Germline V lookup: CDR1 LGHNA, CDR2 YSLEER. The CDR3 sequence: CASSQGLRHAGELFF. DNA of the CDR3: TGCGCCAGCAGCCAAGGTCTACGCCACGCCGGGGAGCTGTTTTTT.

This CDR3 reads CASSISGQTDTQYF. Written as DNA, the CDR3 is TGCGCCAGCAGCATCAGCGGTCAGACAGATACGCAGTATTTT. This chain uses TRBV5-1 with TRBJ2-3; possibly TRBD2 for D (5 bases). Between the trimmed V and J ends, which lost 4 bases and 3 bases, there was a span of 12 bases. The CDR3 covers 14 residues. Germline V gene sequence: CDR1 SGHRS, CDR2 YFSETQ.

The rearrangement joins TRBV11-2 to TRBJ2-7, with 8 bases that match TRBD1. The CDR3 is 14 amino acids. The V gene's germline CDR1 is SGHAT and CDR2 FQNNGV. V lost 4 bases and J lost 2; bases outside the gene matches: 4. The DNA for the CDR3 is TGTGCCAGCAGCTCCCCGGGACAGGCCTACGAGCAGTACTTC. It is translated as CASSSPGQAYEQYF.

The chain has TRBV15 and TRBJ2-1, with D possibly being TRBD1 (5 bases). V lost 5 bases and J 6 bases, leaving 11 bases between the germline ends. The CDR3 covers 13 residues. Germline values: CDR1 LNHNV, CDR2 YYDKDF (reference sequence). CDR3 nucleotides: TGTGCCACCAGCCTAAACAGGCTCAATGAGCAGTTCTTC. It encodes CATSLNRLNEQFF. The full variable domain, in which reference TRBV15 and TRBJ2-1 provide the parts outside the CDR3, is DAMVIQNPRYQVTQFGKPVTLSCSQTLNHNVMYWYQQKSSQAPKLLFHYYDKDFNNEADTPDNFQSRRPNTSFCFLDIRSPGLGDTAMYLCATSLNRLNEQFFGPGTRLTVL.

This clone was seen a few times. This chain joins TRBV19 and TRBJ2-7; TRBD2 is a possible D gene (6 bases). Germline CDR1 is LNHDA and CDR2 is SQIVND (reference sequence). CDR3 length: 15 amino acids. Trimming cost V 9 bases and J 5 bases, with 23 bases left between them. In DNA form, the CDR3 reads TGTGCCAGCAGCTTTTCCGGGGCGGGAAGGGACGAGCAGTACTTC. This codes for CASSFSGAGRDEQYF.

V and J are TRBV19 and TRBJ2-1; no definite D call. Per germline, CDR1 LNHDA and CDR2 SQIVND (reference sequence). The CDR3 has 11 residues. The V gene lost 6 bases and the J gene lost 9 bases, with 9 bases spanning the gap. CDR3: CASRPGSEQFF. CDR3 sequence (DNA): TGTGCCAGTAGGCCGGGTAGTGAGCAGTTCTTC.

Remarks on this clone: This sample includes further DNA sequences coding for the same CDR3. The genes are TRBV28 and TRBJ2-7, with TRBD1 as a possible D gene (6 bases). V lost 4 bases and J 4 bases, leaving 14 bases between the germline ends. Germline CDR1 and CDR2: MDHEN and SYDVKM. CDR3 length: 14 amino acids. CDR3 in amino acids: CASSSGQSSYEQYF. The DNA for the CDR3 is TGTGCCAGCAGTTCAGGACAGTCGTCGTACGAGCAGTACTTC. Supplemented by reference TRBV28 and TRBJ2-7, the full variable domain reads DVKVTQSSRYLVKRTGEKVFLECVQDMDHENMFWYRQDPGLGLRLIYFSYDVKMKEKGDIPEGYSVSREKKERFSLILESASTNQTSMYLCASSSGQSSYEQYFGPGTRLTVT.

The CDR3 region is CASSPGTGSNQPQHF. In DNA form, the CDR3 reads TGTGCCAGCAGCCCCGGGACAGGGAGTAACCAGCCCCAGCATTTT. The chain combines TRBV5-4 with TRBJ1-5; TRBD1 matches 9 bases. The CDR3 runs to 15 residues. V lost 4 bases and J lost 7; bases outside the gene matches: 9. Germline values: CDR1 SGHNT, CDR2 YYREEE (reference sequence).

The chain couples TRBV7-2 to TRBJ1-4; 8 nucleotides match TRBD1. V lost 1 base, J lost 8 bases, and 9 bases stayed unmatched. CDR3 length: 16 residues. From germline, CDR1 is SGHTA and CDR2 FQGNSA. Here the CDR3 DNA reads TGTGCCAGCAGCTTAGGGTTCGGACAGGGTATCGAAAAACTGTTTTTT. This encodes CASSLGFGQGIEKLFF.

The chain couples TRBV5-1 to TRBJ2-3; D gene uncertain. CDR3 length: 16 residues. Per the germline V gene, CDR1 is SGHRS and CDR2 is YFSETQ. The ends were cut back, 0 bases at V and 0 bases at J, with 11 bases in the middle. Here the CDR3 reads CASSLGASTSTDTQYF. CDR3 DNA sequence: TGCGCCAGCAGCTTGGGGGCATCTACTAGCACAGATACGCAGTATTTT.

The chain employs TRBV19 and TRBJ2-2; 8 bases are shared with TRBD1. V gave up 4 bases and J gave up 3 bases; unmatched junction bases: 10. The CDR3 has 17 amino acids. Germline lookup yields CDR1 LNHDA and CDR2 SQIVND (reference sequence). The CDR3 is CASSTSRQGRHTGELFF. The CDR3 DNA reads TGTGCCAGTAGTACTTCAAGACAGGGGCGGCACACCGGGGAGCTGTTTTTT. The full variable domain, rest sourced from reference TRBV19 and TRBJ2-2, is DGGITQSPKYLFRKEGQNVTLSCEQNLNHDAMYWYRQDPGQGLRLIYYSQIVNDFQKGDIAEGYSVSREKKESFPLTVTSAQKNPTAFYLCASSTSRQGRHTGELFFGEGSRLTVL.

V gene TRBV19 combines with J gene TRBJ2-5; perhaps TRBD2 as D (6 bases). The CDR3 totals 15 residues. The ends were cut back, 5 bases at V and 5 bases at J, with 18 bases in the middle. CDR1 and CDR2 from the germline V gene are LNHDA and SQIVND (reference sequence). The DNA of the CDR3 is TGTGCCAGTAGTTCCCGGCGGGGCGGGCGGGAGACCCAGTACTTC. Translation gives CASSSRRGGRETQYF.

On this clone itself: Other DNA sequences in the same sample also yield this CDR3. The rearrangement joins TRBV12-5 to TRBJ2-7; TRBD2 matches 7 bases. The trim removed 2 bases at V and 0 bases at J, leaving 4 bases unmatched. From germline, CDR1 is LGHNT and CDR2 FRNRAP. The CDR3 is made up of 15 amino acids. In DNA, the CDR3 is TGTGCTAGTGGTTTGTATCGGGGGGTCTCCTACGAGCAGTACTTC. Translated: CASGLYRGVSYEQYF.

The V gene is TRBV15, the J gene TRBJ2-7; possible D gene TRBD1, 7 bases. CDR1 and CDR2 (germline): LNHNV, YYDKDF (reference sequence). CDR3 length: 15 amino acids. Trimming removed 1 base at V and 5 bases at J, with 15 bases between. CDR3 protein: CATSRGPGGGNEQYF. CDR3 coding DNA: TGTGCCACCAGCAGAGGCCCCGGAGGGGGCAACGAGCAGTACTTC.